This T cell receptor beta chain was captured by sequencing in a study of patients and donors after allogeneic stem cell transplantation. TCRdb used MiXCR to reprocess the RT-PCR reads, holding one entry per CDR3 protein. Of 400,000 to 500,000 distinct CDR3 sequences detected, roughly 17% appear once; the ten largest clones hold 7.2%. Trimming cost V 6 bases and J 0 bases; bases outside gene matches: 8. Looked up from germline, CDR1 is DFQATT and CDR2 is SNEGSKA (reference sequence). The CDR3 runs to 16 residues. This clonotype was seen more than once but under ten times. The chain combines TRBV20-1 with TRBJ1-6; 7 nucleotides agree with TRBD1. The clonotype comes from a human donor who was either an allogeneic HSCT recipient or a stem cell or donor lymphocyte infusion donor (not recorded which). It is not recorded whose cells these are; they may come from a transplant donor. The specimen was blood, either unsorted or a sorted T cell fraction (not recorded which). This CDR3 is CSARQGKVSYNSPLHF. For the CDR3, the DNA is TGCAGTGCCCGACAGGGAAAGGTCTCCTATAATTCACCCCTCCACTTT.